This T cell receptor (beta chain) was documented in a study of blood T cell repertoires in COVID-19. Turning to the study itself: Acute and convalescent COVID-19 samples came from the United States, Italy and Spain.

Patients at the Seattle site were enrolled during active infection and followed longitudinally. V lost 0 bases and J 7 bases, leaving 15 bases between the germline ends. The germline V gene has CDR1 SQVTM and CDR2 ANQGSEA. The CDR3 length is 15 residues. In the study's own analysis: Using reference gene primer amplification, nucleated cell counts were estimated. Profiling relied on immunoSEQ multiplex PCR, and the TCRdb table lists in-frame clones only, not all of them. Clone size and V and J calls were adopted from that table, with D and trimming inferred from the DNA. The table has 290,000 or so clones, about 89% seen once.

Sequenced material: peripheral blood. The TCR was taken from a woman in her twenties or thirties with COVID-19, enrolled during active disease. The genes are TRBV29-1 and TRBJ1-4; no clear D gene. The CDR3, as DNA: TGCAGCGTTGAAGAGACCCTCGTGGGAGGTGAAAAACTGTTTTTT. Its translation is CSVEETLVGGEKLFF.